One T cell receptor (beta chain) is described in this entry. This sample is drawn from a study of blood T cell repertoires in COVID-19. The CDR3 totals 16 residues. The V and J ends lost 4 bases and 5 bases, in that order; junction bases with no gene match: 10. From germline, CDR1 is MNHNS and CDR2 SASEGT. Profiling relied on immunoSEQ multiplex PCR, and the TCRdb table lists in-frame clones only, not all of them. The table shows approximately 110,000 clones, with 75% to 90% occurring only once. The chain uses TRBV6-1 and TRBJ2-7; 11 nucleotides align to TRBD2. The sequence was collected from a woman aged 45 to 65 with acute or convalescent COVID-19. Sample: peripheral blood. CDR3 sequence (DNA): TGTGCCAGCAGTGCGATACTAGCGGGGGAGAAGGACGAGCAGTACTTC. Its translation is CASSAILAGEKDEQYF.